The present entry profiles one TCR beta chain with its context. Participant reports of clinical history set cohort assignment. Before they entered the study, exposed participants had met a COVID-19 case within 2 weeks. The data stem from a study of blood T cell repertoires in COVID-19. Study in general: Spain, Italy and the United States supplied samples that represented acute and convalescent COVID-19.

Germline values: CDR1 MNHEY, CDR2 SVGAGI. CDR3 size: 12 residues. Trimming shortened V by 6 bases and J by 14 bases, and 17 bases separated the two germline ends. Methods used by the authors: Quantification of nucleated cells was approximated via reference gene primer amplification. Here immunoSEQ multiplex PCR was the method, and the copy in TCRdb shows in-frame clones only, minus some. Clonal size and the V and J genes are those of that table, whereas D and trimming came from the DNA. The data contain about 200,000 clones, about 88% of them singletons. The V gene is TRBV6-5, the J gene TRBJ1-5, with D possibly TRBD1 on 6 matching bases. Sequencing was carried out using PBMCs or T cells enriched from blood (not recorded which). The clonotype originates from a woman between 25 and 40 years old who had been exposed to COVID-19. This chain's CDR3 is CASRSMGRTEHF. The CDR3 nucleotides are TGTGCCAGCAGATCCATGGGTAGGACAGAGCATTTT.